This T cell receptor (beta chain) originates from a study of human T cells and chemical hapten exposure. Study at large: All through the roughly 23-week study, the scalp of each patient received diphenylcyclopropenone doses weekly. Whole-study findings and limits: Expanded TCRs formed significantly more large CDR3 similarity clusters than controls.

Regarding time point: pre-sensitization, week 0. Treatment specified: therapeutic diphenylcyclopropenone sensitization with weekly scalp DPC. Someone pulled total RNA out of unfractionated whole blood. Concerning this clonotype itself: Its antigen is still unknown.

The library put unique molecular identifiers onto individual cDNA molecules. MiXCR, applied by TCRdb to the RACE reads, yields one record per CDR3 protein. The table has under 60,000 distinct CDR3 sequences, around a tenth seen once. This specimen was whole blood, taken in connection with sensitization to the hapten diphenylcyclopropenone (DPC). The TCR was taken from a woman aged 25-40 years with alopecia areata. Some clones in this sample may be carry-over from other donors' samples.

The CDR3 DNA reads as TGTGCCAGCACCCTCGTCGGGGCGGGGAAGGAAAATACGCAGTATTTT. This sequence encodes CASTLVGAGKENTQYF. The chain recombines TRBV6-2 or TRBV6-3 with TRBJ2-3; D is perhaps TRBD2 (6 bases). The ends were cut back, 7 bases at V and 7 bases at J, with 24 bases in the middle. This CDR3 is 16 amino acids long. CDR1 MNHEY and CDR2 SVGEGT come from the germline V gene.